Following are 25 T cell receptor beta chains from one sample sequenced in a study of blood T cell repertoires in COVID-19. Sequencing used immunoSEQ multiplex PCR; TCRdb keeps in-frame clones, though not all of them. The data show about 310,000 clones, with around 87% seen just once and 1% held by the top ten. The source material was peripheral blood. The receptors come from a man in his fifties or sixties with active or convalescent COVID-19.

The chain carries TRBV2 and TRBJ2-1; 11 positions agree with TRBD2. The V gene end was trimmed by 0 bases and the J gene end by 0 bases; junction bases not matched to a gene: 4. The CDR3 is made up of 18 amino acids. Germline V lookup: CDR1 SNHLY, CDR2 FYNNEI. CDR3 loop: CASSEARLAGISYNEQFF. CDR3 nucleotide sequence: TGTGCCAGCAGTGAAGCGCGACTAGCGGGGATCTCCTACAATGAGCAGTTCTTC.

This chain joins TRBV7-3 and TRBJ2-1; D is undetermined. There are 13 residues in the CDR3. Germline assignment: CDR1 SGHTA and CDR2 FQGTGA. Trimming left V 0 bases short and J 8 bases short, with 8 bases between. CDR3 sequence reads: CASSLTLSDEQFF. CDR3 sequence (DNA): TGTGCCAGCAGCTTAACGTTGAGCGATGAGCAGTTCTTC.

This chain joins TRBV4-2 and TRBJ1-4; D not certain. This CDR3 is built from 15 residues. Germline V gene data show CDR1 as LGHNA and CDR2 as YNFKEQ. V was trimmed by 1 base and J by 8 bases, leaving 14 bases between them. DNA of the CDR3: TGTGCCAGCAGCCAAGGAGGAAGGAGGGAGGAAAAACTGTTTTTT. This codes for CASSQGGRREEKLFF.

The rearrangement uses TRBV7-9 and TRBJ1-1, with D maybe TRBD1 (5 bases). The V and J ends lost 5 bases and 6 bases respectively, with 16 bases between them. The CDR3 sequence is 14 residues long. The germline gives CDR1 SEHNR, CDR2 FQNEAQ (reference sequence). The CDR3 is CASSLLAGEAEAFF. The CDR3 DNA is TGTGCCAGCAGCCTATTAGCGGGGGAAGCTGAAGCTTTCTTT.

V usage is TRBV30 and J usage is TRBJ1-6; D possibly corresponds to TRBD1 (5 bases). Trimming left V 1 base short and J 6 bases short, with 16 bases between. The CDR3 sequence is 16 residues long. The germline V gene encodes CDR1 GTSNPN and CDR2 SVGIG (reference sequence). CDR3 sequence: CAWSAPWGRVNSPLHF. CDR3 coding DNA: TGTGCCTGGAGTGCCCCTTGGGGCAGAGTTAATTCACCCCTCCACTTT.

Sample share makes this clone medium-sized. The chain couples TRBV4-1 to TRBJ2-7, with TRBD2 matching over 8 bases. This CDR3 comprises 19 residues. Germline V gene lookup returns CDR1 MGHRA and CDR2 YSYEKL. Trimming cost V 0 bases and J 0 bases; bases outside gene matches: 13. The CDR3 protein is CASSQEVPTSGGGSYEQYF. For the CDR3, the DNA is TGCGCCAGCAGCCAAGAAGTCCCCACTAGCGGAGGGGGCTCCTACGAGCAGTACTTC.

The chain uses TRBV7-2 and TRBJ2-7; 8 nucleotides align to TRBD1. V lost 5 bases to trimming and J lost 2 bases; unmatched junction nucleotides: 5. This CDR3 spans 14 amino acids. Germline V lookup: CDR1 SGHTA, CDR2 FQGNSA. The CDR3 reads CASSPRQGPYEQYF. In DNA, the CDR3 is TGTGCCAGCAGCCCCAGACAGGGGCCCTACGAGCAGTACTTC.

This chain joins TRBV28 and TRBJ1-6, with unresolved D. The V gene's germline CDR1 is MDHEN and CDR2 SYDVKM. Trimming left V 6 bases short and J 7 bases short, with 7 bases between. CDR3 length: 12 amino acids. The chain's CDR3 is CASRSLNSPLHF. The DNA for the CDR3 is TGTGCCAGCAGATCCCTCAATTCACCCCTCCACTTT.

This clone was detected only a few times. CDR3 nucleotide sequence: TGTGCCAGCAGTTGGAGCGGACAGATTAGCACAGATACGCAGTATTTT. Translated, it gives CASSWSGQISTDTQYF. This rearrangement joins TRBV27 to TRBJ2-3; D possibly corresponds to TRBD1 (6 bases). Germline CDR1 is MNHEY and CDR2 is SMNVEV (reference sequence). This CDR3 has 16 amino acids. The V end lost 4 bases, the J end lost 0 bases, and 14 bases lay between the germline ends.

This chain connects TRBV3-1 (or the pseudogene TRBV3-2) to TRBJ2-3, with 8 bases matching TRBD1. The V gene's germline CDR1 is LGHDT and CDR2 YNNKEL (reference sequence). With 5 bases clipped from V and 0 bases from J, the junction kept 4 bases outside the gene matches. CDR3 length equals 15 residues. Here the CDR3 reads CASSRTGSSTDTQYF. The CDR3 coding sequence is TGTGCCAGCAGCAGGACAGGGTCTAGCACAGATACGCAGTATTTT.

V and J are TRBV7-9 and TRBJ2-7, with D possibly matching TRBD2 (5 bases). Trimming took 2 bases from V and 2 from J, leaving 10 bases between them. The CDR3 is 14 amino acids. Germline V gene sequence: CDR1 SEHNR, CDR2 FQNEAQ (reference sequence). The CDR3 DNA follows: TGTGCCAGCAGCTTAACGGCGGGTGCCTACGAGCAGTACTTC. Translating it yields CASSLTAGAYEQYF.

V gene TRBV5-1 combines with J gene TRBJ1-4, with D tentatively TRBD1 (5 bases). The CDR3 runs 15 residues. The germline V gene has CDR1 SGHRS and CDR2 YFSETQ. Trimming pared 3 bases from V and 3 bases from J, leaving 12 bases between. CDR3 nucleotides: TGCGCCAGCAGCTCCACCGGGGGGGCTAATGAAAAACTGTTTTTT. It is translated as CASSSTGGANEKLFF.

The genes are TRBV6-5 and TRBJ2-1; D uncertain. CDR3 length equals 13 residues. V shed 2 bases and J shed 9 bases, with 11 bases lying between them. Per the germline V gene, CDR1 is MNHEY and CDR2 is SVGAGI. CDR3 region: CASSYPEGAEQFF. The CDR3 DNA sequence: TGTGCCAGCAGTTACCCCGAAGGAGCTGAGCAGTTCTTC.

This chain connects TRBV2 to TRBJ1-1, with no clear D. The CDR3 extends over 14 amino acids. Germline CDR1 SNHLY, CDR2 FYNNEI. V dropped 6 bases and J dropped 4 bases, with 15 bases sitting between them. The CDR3 DNA sequence: TGTGCCAGCAGGGAGGGAGGGCCACTCACTGAAGCTTTCTTT. Its translation: CASREGGPLTEAFF.

This rearrangement joins TRBV6-2 or TRBV6-3 to TRBJ1-3, with a tentative D call TRBD1 (6 bases). The V gene lost 6 bases and the J gene lost 0 bases, with 18 bases spanning the gap. The CDR3 consists of 17 residues. The germline CDR1 and CDR2 sequences are MNHEY and SVGEGT. Here the CDR3 DNA reads TGTGCCAGCAGCTGGAACCGACAGGACTTCTCTGGAAACACCATATATTTT. Translated, it gives CASSWNRQDFSGNTIYF.

The chain carries TRBV5-6 and TRBJ2-7, with TRBD1 as a possible D gene (6 bases). The CDR3 loop spans 14 amino acids. Germline CDR1 SGHDT, CDR2 YYEEEE. The V end was cut by 0 bases, the J end by 2 bases, with 9 bases between. CDR3 region: CASSLDAGAYEQYF. The CDR3 nucleotides read TGTGCCAGCAGCTTGGACGCAGGGGCCTACGAGCAGTACTTC.

The rearrangement links TRBV1 to TRBJ1-5; the DNA was not used to check the table's D call, TRBD1. TRBV1 is a recognized pseudogene. The CDR3 runs 20 residues. As DNA, the CDR3 is TGCACCAGCAGCCAAGATAGGTGGGGACAGGCAAGCCATAGCAATCAGCCCCAGCATTTT. Translated: CTSSQDRWGQASHSNQPQHF.

The chain couples TRBV2 to TRBJ1-1; 8 bases line up with TRBD1. The CDR3 is made up of 16 amino acids. The junction had 8 bases not matched to a gene; V was cut back by 5 bases and J by 0 bases. CDR1 is SNHLY and CDR2 is FYNNEI in the germline V gene. As DNA, the CDR3 is TGTGCCAGCAGTTCTGGACAGGGCCTCATGAACACTGAAGCTTTCTTT. This translates into CASSSGQGLMNTEAFF.

The chain uses TRBV5-1 and TRBJ1-3, with D uncertain. The CDR3 has 15 amino acids. In germline, CDR1 is SGHRS, CDR2 YFSETQ. V shed 7 bases and J shed 0 bases, with 14 bases lying between them. The CDR3 bases are TGCGCCAGCCTTTCCGATAAGAGCTCTGGAAACACCATATATTTT. It codes for CASLSDKSSGNTIYF.

CDR3 sequence reads: CASSLGGDQPQHF. As DNA, the CDR3 is TGTGCCAGCAGTTTAGGGGGCGATCAGCCCCAGCATTTT. The chain carries TRBV28 and TRBJ1-5, with D perhaps TRBD1 (6 bases). The CDR3 extends over 13 amino acids. With 2 bases removed from V and 5 bases from J, the gap between germline ends came to 7 bases. Germline CDR1 MDHEN, CDR2 SYDVKM. Drawing the rest from reference TRBV28 and TRBJ1-5, the complete variable domain is DVKVTQSSRYLVKRTGEKVFLECVQDMDHENMFWYRQDPGLGLRLIYFSYDVKMKEKGDIPEGYSVSREKKERFSLILESASTNQTSMYLCASSLGGDQPQHFGDGTRLSIL.

V is TRBV28 and J is TRBJ1-2; no reliable D call. The CDR3 consists of 15 residues. Per the germline V gene, CDR1 is MDHEN and CDR2 is SYDVKM. V was trimmed by 7 bases and J by 7 bases, leaving 22 bases between them. CDR3 in amino acids: CASTSEVWAEGGYTF. CDR3 DNA: TGTGCCAGCACCTCTGAGGTGTGGGCGGAGGGTGGCTACACCTTC.

This clone has a handful of counts. The chain employs TRBV7-9 and TRBJ1-4; the D gene is possibly TRBD1 (6 bases). This CDR3 region has 16 residues. Germline V gene sequence: CDR1 SEHNR, CDR2 FQNEAQ (reference sequence). The V gene lost 0 bases and the J gene lost 5 bases, with 13 bases spanning the gap. The CDR3 sequence is CASSLAYREGNEKLFF. The CDR3 DNA is TGTGCCAGCAGCTTAGCATACAGGGAAGGGAATGAAAAACTGTTTTTT.

V and J are TRBV5-1 and TRBJ2-7; TRBD1 might be the D (6 bases). Germline CDR1 reads SGHRS; CDR2 reads YFSETQ. Trimming removed 2 bases from V and 3 bases from J, with 9 bases in between. The CDR3 is 13 amino acids. In DNA form, the CDR3 reads TGCGCCAGCAGCTTTCCAGGGGTCTACGAGCAGTACTTC. Protein sequence: CASSFPGVYEQYF.

This clone was seen once. The V gene is TRBV7-9, the J gene TRBJ2-3; 15 positions match TRBD2. The germline V gene encodes CDR1 SEHNR and CDR2 FQNEAQ (reference sequence). J was trimmed by 5 bases and V by 5 bases; bases with no gene match: 8. CDR3 length equals 17 residues. In DNA, the CDR3 is TGTGCCAGCAGCCCCAGGACTAGCGGGGGGGGATTAGATACGCAGTATTTT. Protein product: CASSPRTSGGGLDTQYF.

This clone was found once. The chain joins TRBV28 to TRBJ2-3; 8 bases are a match to TRBD1. The CDR3 spans 15 residues. CDR1 is MDHEN and CDR2 is SYDVKM in the germline V gene. With V trimmed by 6 bases and J by 0 bases, 5 bases remained unmatched. CDR3: CASSPGQGSTDTQYF. CDR3 coding DNA: TGTGCCAGCAGCCCCGGACAGGGAAGCACAGATACGCAGTATTTT.